A selection of T cell receptor beta chains follows, all from one sample in a study of T-cell memory formation after mild COVID-19. TCRdb re-called the 5' RACE reads with MiXCR, one entry per CDR3 protein. Of fewer than 450,000 distinct CDR3 sequences listed, 20% to 30% were seen once; the top ten hold 7.5% to 10%. The sample consisted of PBMCs or a T cell subset sorted from them (not recorded which). The receptors were gathered from an adult woman who had mild COVID-19 (a few samples of this study predate the infection). Cell type and time point are not known. Each CDR3 is given with its conserved first and last residue. D genes are given only for firm matches. Part of the rows lack a size; the others show once, few, many or a class for expanded clones.

V	size	J	D	CDR3	DNA
TRBV7-9	NA	TRBJ2-1	TRBD2	CASSRAGGSSYNEQFF	TGTGCCAGCAGCCGAGCGGGAGGGAGCTCCTACAATGAGCAGTTCTTC
TRBV7-9	NA	TRBJ2-7	NA	CASSPSEDSPGGYEQYF	TGTGCCAGCAGCCCTAGTGAGGACTCTCCCGGGGGCTACGAGCAGTACTTC
TRBV9	NA	TRBJ1-1	TRBD1	CASSVRRDREDTEAFF	TGTGCCAGCAGCGTCCGGCGGGACAGGGAGGACACTGAAGCTTTCTTT
TRBV7-9	few	TRBJ2-1	NA	CASSSPPGDFSYNEQFF	TGTGCCAGCAGCTCGCCACCAGGGGATTTTTCCTACAATGAGCAGTTCTTC
TRBV7-2	many	TRBJ2-3	NA	CASSSGLATDTQYF	TGTGCCAGCAGCTCGGGACTCGCCACAGATACGCAGTATTTT
TRBV20-1	NA	TRBJ2-3	NA	CSAFSGSPDTQYF	TGCAGTGCCTTTTCCGGGAGCCCAGATACGCAGTATTTT
TRBV2	NA	TRBJ2-7	TRBD1	CASSRQGSGEQYF	TGTGCCAGCAGTCGACAGGGTTCGGGCGAGCAGTACTTC
TRBV4-1	NA	TRBJ2-7	TRBD2	CASSRGTSGYYEQYF	TGCGCCAGCAGCCGAGGGACTAGCGGATACTACGAGCAGTACTTC
TRBV6-2/TRBV6-3	few	TRBJ2-1	NA	CASSYLRTYNEQFF	TGTGCCAGCAGTTACTTACGGACCTACAATGAGCAGTTCTTC
TRBV12-3/TRBV12-4	few	TRBJ2-5	NA	CASSFGGGVETQYF	TGTGCCAGCAGTTTTGGCGGGGGCGTTGAGACCCAGTACTTC
TRBV11-2	NA	TRBJ2-5	NA	CASSLDRGRMETQYF	TGTGCCAGCAGCTTAGATCGAGGGAGGATGGAGACCCAGTACTTC
TRBV4-1	many	TRBJ1-1	NA	CASSPPGTEAFF	TGCGCCAGCAGCCCCCCGGGGACTGAAGCTTTCTTT
TRBV7-9	NA	TRBJ2-1	NA	CASSFIYNEQFF	TGTGCCAGCAGCTTCATATACAATGAGCAGTTCTTC
TRBV10-3	NA	TRBJ1-2	NA	CAISDDQFYGYTF	TGTGCCATCAGTGACGACCAATTCTATGGCTACACCTTC
TRBV5-6	few	TRBJ2-3	NA	CASSGGLDAYRTQYF	TGTGCCAGCAGCGGAGGGCTAGATGCATACAGGACGCAGTATTTT
TRBV29-1	NA	TRBJ2-1	TRBD2	CSVEGGSSIEQFF	TGCAGCGTTGAAGGCGGGAGCTCAATTGAGCAGTTCTTC
TRBV6-2/TRBV6-3	few	TRBJ1-5	NA	CASSSGAGAGNQPQHF	TGTGCCAGCAGTTCAGGGGCGGGGGCAGGCAATCAGCCCCAGCATTTT
TRBV12-3/TRBV12-4	NA	TRBJ2-4	NA	CASSFMAGLAKNIQYF	TGTGCCAGCAGTTTCATGGCAGGGTTGGCCAAAAACATTCAGTACTTC
TRBV7-9	NA	TRBJ2-7	TRBD1	CASSSRQGGTYF	TGTGCCAGCAGCTCTCGACAGGGGGGGACGTACTTC
TRBV15	few	TRBJ2-2	TRBD2	CATSRVRGEGSGELFF	TGTGCCACCAGCAGAGTCCGGGGGGAGGGGTCCGGGGAGCTGTTTTTT
TRBV5-1	many	TRBJ2-1	NA	CASSLSSSYNEQFF	TGCGCCAGCAGCTTGTCGAGCTCCTACAATGAGCAGTTCTTC
TRBV5-1	few	TRBJ2-2	NA	CASSLTPTSSGTGELFF	TGCGCCAGCAGCTTAACCCCGACTAGTTCGGGCACCGGGGAGCTGTTTTTT
TRBV5-6	few	TRBJ2-7	NA	CASSLEGRFYEQYF	TGTGCCAGCAGCTTGGAAGGCAGGTTCTACGAGCAGTACTTC
TRBV21-1	few	TRBJ2-4	NA	CASRPPSGGRRRAKNIQYF	TGTGCCAGCAGGCCTCCTAGCGGGGGGAGGAGGAGAGCCAAAAACATTCAGTACTTC
TRBV7-9	few	TRBJ1-1	NA	CASSLVGFAEAFF	TGTGCCAGCAGCTTAGTAGGATTCGCCGAAGCTTTCTTT
TRBV5-1	NA	TRBJ1-1	NA	CASSLAGQPEAFF	TGCGCCAGCAGCTTGGCCGGACAGCCAGAAGCTTTCTTT
TRBV5-1	few	TRBJ1-1	NA	CASSMKQGSPTEAFF	TGCGCCAGCAGCATGAAGCAGGGGTCCCCCACTGAAGCTTTCTTT
TRBV7-9	few	TRBJ2-3	NA	CASSRREGTDTQYF	TGTGCCAGCAGCCGGAGAGAGGGCACAGATACGCAGTATTTT
TRBV13	NA	TRBJ2-7	TRBD2	CASSLGRETSGYEQYF	TGTGCCAGCAGCTTAGGGCGTGAGACTAGCGGGTACGAGCAGTACTTC
TRBV30	few	TRBJ1-2	TRBD1	CACGQVYGYTF	TGTGCCTGCGGACAGGTCTATGGCTACACCTTC
TRBV6-5	many	TRBJ1-1	NA	CASSPGTLNTEAFF	TGTGCCAGCAGTCCCGGGACACTGAACACTGAAGCTTTCTTT
TRBV7-2	few	TRBJ2-7	TRBD1	CASSSTSTGGEQYF	TGTGCCAGCAGCTCCACTTCGACAGGGGGAGAGCAGTACTTC
TRBV5-1	few	TRBJ2-2	NA	CASSWTSVNTGELFF	TGCGCCAGCAGCTGGACCTCGGTGAACACCGGGGAGCTGTTTTTT
TRBV5-6	few	TRBJ1-1	TRBD1	CASSWDRVDTEAFF	TGTGCCAGCAGTTGGGACAGGGTGGACACTGAAGCTTTCTTT
TRBV29-1	NA	TRBJ2-1	TRBD2	CSVESLAGVNEQFF	TGCAGCGTTGAAAGTCTAGCGGGGGTCAATGAGCAGTTCTTC
TRBV29-1	NA	TRBJ1-3	NA	CSVMKQGYRQNTIYF	TGCAGCGTTATGAAGCAAGGCTACCGGCAGAACACCATATATTTT
TRBV6-5	few	TRBJ2-5	NA	CASKGGETQYF	TGTGCCAGCAAAGGTGGCGAGACCCAGTACTTC
TRBV7-9	NA	TRBJ1-3	NA	CASSSRAGSGNTIYF	TGTGCCAGCAGCTCAAGGGCCGGCTCTGGAAACACCATATATTTT
TRBV12-3/TRBV12-4	NA	TRBJ2-3	NA	CASSSSYTQYF	TGTGCCAGCAGCTCATCGTATACGCAGTATTTT
TRBV5-1	few	TRBJ2-2	TRBD2	CASSFKSGTSGPGELFF	TGCGCCAGCAGCTTCAAATCCGGGACTAGCGGGCCCGGGGAGCTGTTTTTT
TRBV4-2	NA	TRBJ2-1	NA	CASSQDHAIGQFF	TGTGCCAGCAGCCAAGATCACGCTATTGGGCAGTTCTTC
TRBV20-1	NA	TRBJ1-1	NA	CSALPLQGMNTEAFF	TGCAGTGCTCTACCACTCCAGGGGATGAACACTGAAGCTTTCTTT
TRBV7-3	NA	TRBJ2-2	NA	CASSWLGSTGELFF	TGTGCCAGCAGCTGGCTGGGCAGCACCGGGGAGCTGTTTTTT
TRBV7-9	NA	TRBJ2-5	NA	CASSPGTMYQETQYF	TGTGCCAGCAGCCCCGGGACCATGTACCAAGAGACCCAGTACTTC
TRBV2	NA	TRBJ1-4	NA	CASTYYEGEKLFF	TGTGCCAGCACCTATTACGAGGGAGAAAAACTGTTTTTT
TRBV12-3/TRBV12-4	many	TRBJ2-1	TRBD1	CASSLSGGSYNEQFF	TGTGCCAGCAGTTTGTCAGGGGGCTCCTACAATGAGCAGTTCTTC
TRBV11-3	few	TRBJ2-1	NA	CASSRTRGGEQFF	TGTGCCAGCAGCCGGACTAGAGGGGGTGAGCAGTTCTTC
TRBV4-3	few	TRBJ2-7	NA	CASSQVGRGLGRVFKQYF	TGCGCCAGCAGCCAAGTTGGGCGGGGTCTAGGGCGAGTTTTCAAGCAGTACTTC
TRBV24-1	few	TRBJ1-2	TRBD1	CATSDRDRGLYGYTF	TGTGCCACCAGTGACCGGGACAGGGGGCTCTATGGCTACACCTTC
TRBV20-1	few	TRBJ2-7	TRBD2	CSAGRLAGPGEQYF	TGCAGTGCTGGGAGACTAGCGGGACCGGGGGAGCAGTACTTC
TRBV7-9	NA	TRBJ1-3	NA	CASSLGQGSNTIYF	TGTGCCAGCAGCTTGGGCCAGGGAAGCAACACCATATATTTT
TRBV4-1	NA	TRBJ2-7	NA	CASSHGMGFRLEQYF	TGCGCCAGCAGCCACGGTATGGGGTTCAGGCTCGAGCAGTACTTC
TRBV3-1	many	TRBJ2-2	NA	CASSQERLNTGELFF	TGTGCCAGCAGCCAAGAAAGGCTGAACACCGGGGAGCTGTTTTTT
TRBV27	NA	TRBJ2-2	NA	CASRWDTNTGELFF	TGTGCCAGTCGTTGGGACACCAACACCGGGGAGCTGTTTTTT
TRBV14	NA	TRBJ2-2	TRBD1	CASSPLDRGLTGELFF	TGTGCCAGCAGCCCCTTAGACAGGGGGCTAACCGGGGAGCTGTTTTTT
TRBV12-3/TRBV12-4	NA	TRBJ2-3	TRBD1	CASSLQGAITDTQYF	TGTGCCAGCAGTTTACAGGGGGCTATCACAGATACGCAGTATTTT
TRBV2	NA	TRBJ1-1	NA	CASTGVEGTEAFF	TGTGCCAGCACTGGCGTTGAAGGGACTGAAGCTTTCTTT